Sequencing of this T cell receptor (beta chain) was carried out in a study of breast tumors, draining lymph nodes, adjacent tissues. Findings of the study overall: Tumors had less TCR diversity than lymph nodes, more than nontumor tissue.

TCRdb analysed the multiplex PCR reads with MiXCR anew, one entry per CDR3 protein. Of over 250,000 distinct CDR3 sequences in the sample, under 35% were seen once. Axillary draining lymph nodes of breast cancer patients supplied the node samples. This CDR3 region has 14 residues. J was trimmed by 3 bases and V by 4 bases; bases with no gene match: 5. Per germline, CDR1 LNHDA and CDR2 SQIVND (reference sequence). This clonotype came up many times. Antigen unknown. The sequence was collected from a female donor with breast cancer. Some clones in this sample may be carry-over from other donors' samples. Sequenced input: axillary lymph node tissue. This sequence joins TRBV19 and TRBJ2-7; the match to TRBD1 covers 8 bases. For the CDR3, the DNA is TGTGCCAGTAGTACAGGACAGGGAGGCTACGAGCAGTACTTC. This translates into CASSTGQGGYEQYF.